This passage covers 5 T cell receptor beta chains from one sample sequenced in a study of blood T cells in healthy people across ages. Sample-barcoded 5' priming and a J-beta primer mix drove a second PCR of about 6 to 11 cycles. Via MiXCR, TCRdb re-called the 5' RACE reads, giving one row per CDR3 protein. This table holds some 700,000 distinct CDR3 sequences, about a fifth found once. The source material was blood. The source is a man in his 70s in good health.

In this sample, this clonotype turned up a few times. One end of the junction does not line up with germline, which may come from a read error. The chain is built from TRBV20-1 and TRBJ1-2; D uncertain. Germline assignment: CDR1 DFQATT and CDR2 SNEGSKA (reference sequence). CDR3 length: 12 amino acids. DNA for the CDR3: TGCAGTGCTAGAGGGAATCATTATGGCTGCACCTTC. Protein: CSARGNHYGCTF.

This clonotype was found a few times. The chain links TRBV19 to TRBJ2-7, with D perhaps matching TRBD1 (6 bases). This CDR3 is 13 amino acids long. In germline, CDR1 is LNHDA, CDR2 SQIVND (reference sequence). Trimming cost V 4 bases and J 3 bases, with 10 bases left between them. CDR3 protein: CASSKQGDYEQYF. The CDR3 DNA reads TGTGCCAGTAGTAAACAGGGAGACTACGAGCAGTACTTC. Using reference TRBV19 and TRBJ2-7 for the parts outside the CDR3, the full variable domain is DGGITQSPKYLFRKEGQNVTLSCEQNLNHDAMYWYRQDPGQGLRLIYYSQIVNDFQKGDIAEGYSVSREKKESFPLTVTSAQKNPTAFYLCASSKQGDYEQYFGPGTRLTVT.

This clonotype was recorded a few times. V is TRBV2 and J is TRBJ2-5; no firm D call. There are 13 residues in the CDR3. The germline V gene encodes CDR1 SNHLY and CDR2 FYNNEI. Trimming stripped 3 bases from V and 11 bases from J, with 16 bases between. The CDR3 here is CASSDIVRVMQYF. DNA of the CDR3: TGTGCCAGCAGTGATATCGTAAGGGTTATGCAGTACTTC.

The chain has TRBV20-1 and TRBJ1-2, with D perhaps TRBD1 (6 bases). Germline CDR1 DFQATT, CDR2 SNEGSKA (reference sequence). Trimming took 5 bases from V and 2 from J, leaving 9 bases between them. This CDR3 comprises 12 residues. CDR3 nucleotide sequence: TGCAGTGCTCCGGACAGCAACTATGGCTACACCTTC. Translating gives CSAPDSNYGYTF.

The chain couples TRBV20-1 to TRBJ2-1; the match to TRBD2 covers 11 bases. Trimming at V came to 0 bases and at J to 1 base, leaving 5 bases not matched to a gene. This CDR3 has 17 amino acids. CDR1 and CDR2 (germline): DFQATT, SNEGSKA (reference sequence). This CDR3 reads CSAREPTSGRSYNEQFF. CDR3 in DNA: TGCAGTGCTAGAGAACCTACTAGCGGGAGATCCTACAATGAGCAGTTCTTC.